Each of the 24 T cell receptor beta chains below was sequenced from the same sample in a study of T cell responses to AZD1222 COVID-19 vaccine. This table comes from immunoSEQ multiplex PCR, and its TCRdb copy is limited to in-frame clones, with some not included. The sample yields about 150,000 clones, around 83% seen once. The sample consisted of peripheral blood, taken on day 0 of MenACWY control vaccination. These receptors were taken from an adult in good health.

This clone was found once. The chain couples TRBV29-1 to TRBJ1-2; D call uncertain. The germline V gene has CDR1 SQVTM and CDR2 ANQGSEA. Trimming took off 2 bases at V and 6 bases at J, with 13 bases between the two ends. CDR3 length equals 13 residues. This chain's CDR3 is CSVEWLPVDGYTF. Written as DNA, the CDR3 is TGCAGCGTTGAATGGCTCCCGGTGGATGGCTACACCTTC.

The chain carries TRBV19 and TRBJ2-5; 7 nucleotides align to TRBD1. Germline CDR1 LNHDA, CDR2 SQIVND (reference sequence). The CDR3 consists of 16 residues. V lost 3 bases to trimming and J lost 2 bases; unmatched junction nucleotides: 9. CDR3 nucleotide sequence: TGTGCCAGTAGTATCAGGGGGACGGACTTTCAAGAGACCCAGTACTTC. It specifies CASSIRGTDFQETQYF.

The V call is TRBV28, the J call TRBJ1-2; 9 positions agree with TRBD1. The CDR3 length is 13 residues. CDR1 MDHEN and CDR2 SYDVKM come from the germline V gene. The trim removed 5 bases at V and 8 bases at J, leaving 6 bases unmatched. CDR3: CASSAGQGYGYTF. The DNA for the CDR3 is TGTGCCAGCAGTGCGGGACAGGGTTACGGCTACACCTTC.

V gene TRBV5-4 combines with J gene TRBJ2-2; 9 bases agree with TRBD1. CDR3 length: 12 residues. CDR1 and CDR2 (germline): SGHNT, YYREEE (reference sequence). The trim removed 7 bases at V and 6 bases at J, leaving 1 base unmatched. CDR3 loop: CASHRGPGELFF. The CDR3 DNA sequence: TGTGCCAGCCACAGGGGGCCCGGGGAGCTGTTTTTT.

This clone appeared once. The V and J genes are TRBV3-1 (or the pseudogene TRBV3-2) and TRBJ2-5, with 7 bases lining up with TRBD2. The CDR3 has 17 residues. Looked up from germline, CDR1 is LGHDT and CDR2 is YNNKEL (reference sequence). Losses at the gene ends were 0 bases for V and 4 bases for J; bases not matched to a gene: 11. The CDR3 DNA sequence: TGTGCCAGCAGCCAAGACCAAAGTGGGGGGGTCAGAGAGACCCAGTACTTC. Translating gives CASSQDQSGGVRETQYF.

The CDR3 reads CASSALGQGNANYGYTF. CDR3 in DNA: TGTGCCAGCAGTGCACTGGGACAGGGAAACGCTAACTATGGCTACACCTTC. J is TRBJ1-2 and V is TRBV27, with TRBD1 matching over 9 bases. The CDR3 has 17 residues. V trimming: 5 bases; J trimming: 0 bases; junction bases outside the gene matches: 10. Germline CDR1 is MNHEY and CDR2 is SMNVEV (reference sequence).

The chain is built from TRBV30 and TRBJ1-2; 9 positions agree with TRBD1. Trimming cost V 3 bases and J 4 bases; bases outside gene matches: 9. Germline values: CDR1 GTSNPN, CDR2 SVGIG (reference sequence). CDR3 size: 15 residues. The CDR3 protein is CAWRGGQGRVYGYTF. CDR3 coding DNA: TGTGCCTGGAGGGGGGGACAGGGACGAGTCTATGGCTACACCTTC.

The chain employs TRBV6-5 and TRBJ1-6, with a possible D match to TRBD1 (6 bases). Trimming left V 6 bases short and J 9 bases short, with 18 bases between. This CDR3 has 15 residues. The germline CDR1 and CDR2 sequences are MNHEY and SVGAGI. The CDR3 DNA reads TGTGCCAGCAGCCAAACGGACAGCCCTATTTCACCCCTCCACTTT. Residues: CASSQTDSPISPLHF.

The CDR3 sequence: CASRSSESQPQHF. The CDR3 nucleotides read TGTGCAAGTCGCTCCAGCGAGTCTCAGCCCCAGCATTTT. This rearrangement joins TRBV12-2 to TRBJ1-5. TRBV12-2 is recorded as a pseudogene. The CDR3 covers 13 residues.

The chain has TRBV10-2 and TRBJ2-5; possible D gene TRBD2, 5 bases. The CDR3 is made up of 14 amino acids. V lost 4 bases, J lost 5 bases, and 14 bases lay in between. Germline CDR1 and CDR2: WSHSY and SAAADI. In nucleotides, the CDR3 is TGCGCCAGCAGTGTCCAGGTGCGAGGGGAGACCCAGTACTTC. Protein product: CASSVQVRGETQYF.

This chain links TRBV12-5 with TRBJ2-3; TRBD2 matches at 11 bases. This CDR3 contains 16 residues. With V trimmed by 6 bases and J by 2 bases, 7 bases remained unmatched. From germline, CDR1 is LGHNT and CDR2 FRNRAP. CDR3 loop: CASGPGTSGVTDTQYF. The DNA for the CDR3 is TGTGCTAGTGGGCCCGGGACTAGCGGAGTCACAGATACGCAGTATTTT.

The genes are TRBV10-1 and TRBJ1-5; D is perhaps TRBD1 (6 bases). Trimming shortened V by 2 bases and J by 16 bases, and 15 bases separated the two germline ends. CDR1 and CDR2 from the germline V gene are WNHNN and SYGVQD (reference sequence). The CDR3 loop spans 12 amino acids. The chain's CDR3 is CASSEPETGSHF. CDR3 nucleotide sequence: TGCGCCAGCAGTGAGCCCGAGACAGGTTCCCATTTT.

This chain joins TRBV19 and TRBJ1-1; no definite D call. Germline V gives CDR1 LNHDA, CDR2 SQIVND (reference sequence). The CDR3 totals 14 residues. V gave up 5 bases and J gave up 1 base, with 11 bases separating them. The CDR3 region has the DNA TGTGCCAGTAGTGGACCCACCAAGAACACTGAAGCTTTCTTT. Its translation is CASSGPTKNTEAFF.

The V call is TRBV12-3 or TRBV12-4, the J call TRBJ1-5; D is uncertain. The CDR3 is made up of 13 amino acids. V was clipped by 7 bases and J by 5 bases, with 12 bases between them. CDR3 sequence reads: CASTRQGHQPQHF. The CDR3 DNA sequence: TGTGCCAGCACCCGACAAGGCCATCAGCCCCAGCATTTT.

The sample holds a few counts of this clone. CDR3 amino acids: CASSPPRDVGTDTQYF. In nucleotides, the CDR3 is TGTGCCAGCAGCCCACCGCGGGACGTAGGGACAGATACGCAGTATTTT. The V and J genes are TRBV7-9 and TRBJ2-3; TRBD2 is a possible D gene (6 bases). This CDR3 contains 16 residues. Trimming removed 5 bases from V and 3 bases from J, with 18 bases in between. Per germline, CDR1 SEHNR and CDR2 FQNEAQ (reference sequence).

This chain uses TRBV7-2 with TRBJ2-7, with 7 bases matching TRBD2. The junction had 8 bases not matched to a gene; V was cut back by 6 bases and J by 6 bases. Per the germline V gene, CDR1 is SGHTA and CDR2 is FQGNSA. The CDR3 is 13 residues long. The CDR3 nucleotides are TGTGCCAGCAGTACGGGCGGGGGAGGCGAGCAGTACTTC. Protein: CASSTGGGGEQYF.

The chain uses TRBV7-2 and TRBJ2-1; 13 nucleotides agree with TRBD2. With V trimmed by 5 bases and J by 8 bases, 3 bases remained unmatched. The CDR3 covers 14 residues. Per the germline V gene, CDR1 is SGHTA and CDR2 is FQGNSA. CDR3 in amino acids: CASSRGLAGYEQFF. In DNA form, the CDR3 reads TGTGCCAGCAGCCGGGGACTAGCGGGGTATGAGCAGTTCTTC.

The chain is built from TRBV24-1 and TRBJ2-5, with D perhaps matching TRBD1 or TRBD2 (5 bases each). The CDR3 extends over 13 amino acids. Germline loops: CDR1 KGHDR, CDR2 SFDVKD. V lost 11 bases and J 4 bases, leaving 16 bases between the germline ends. The CDR3 loop reads CAIGGGAGETQYF. The CDR3 DNA reads as TGTGCCATTGGTGGTGGGGCGGGAGAGACCCAGTACTTC.

The rearrangement uses TRBV7-6 and TRBJ2-3; 12 bases are shared with TRBD2. Germline V lookup: CDR1 SGHVS, CDR2 FNYEAQ. The V segment lost 5 bases and the J segment 3 bases; nucleotides outside the gene matches: 6. The CDR3 is 16 residues long. The CDR3 region is CASSPLAGGPTDTQYF. In DNA, the CDR3 is TGTGCCAGCAGCCCTCTAGCGGGGGGGCCTACAGATACGCAGTATTTT.

DNA of the CDR3: TGTGCCAGCAGGAACAGGGTTTCTGAAGCTTTCTTT. It encodes CASRNRVSEAFF. The V gene is TRBV27, the J gene TRBJ1-1, with a tentative D call TRBD1 (6 bases). The CDR3 covers 12 residues. Germline V gene sequence: CDR1 MNHEY, CDR2 SMNVEV (reference sequence). The V end lost 6 bases, the J end lost 6 bases, and 11 bases lay between the germline ends.

The chain joins TRBV11-2 to TRBJ2-1, with 9 bases matching TRBD2. Trimming cost V 0 bases and J 13 bases; bases outside gene matches: 4. CDR1 is SGHAT, CDR2 FQNNGV, per germline. The CDR3 spans 13 residues. As DNA, the CDR3 is TGTGCCAGCAGCTTAGAAACTAGCGGGCCCCAGTTCTTC. It codes for CASSLETSGPQFF.

This clone turned up a few times. CDR3 sequence: CASSLGGVGSYEQYF. DNA for the CDR3: TGTGCCAGCAGCTTAGGCGGGGTTGGCTCCTACGAGCAGTACTTC. V gene TRBV7-8 combines with J gene TRBJ2-7; weak D call: TRBD2 (6 bases). The CDR3 runs to 15 residues. Trimming removed 1 base from V and 0 bases from J, with 10 bases in between. Per the germline V gene, CDR1 is SGHVS and CDR2 is FQNEAQ.

The V call is TRBV2, the J call TRBJ1-3; D may be TRBD1 (5 bases). The CDR3 loop spans 13 amino acids. Trimming cost V 5 bases and J 2 bases, with 7 bases left between them. From germline, CDR1 is SNHLY and CDR2 FYNNEI. In DNA form, the CDR3 reads TGTGCCAGCAGTAAGGGGACTGGAAACACCATATATTTT. This encodes CASSKGTGNTIYF.

This rearrangement joins TRBV19 to TRBJ1-3; 9 bases line up with TRBD1. Losses at the gene ends were 7 bases for V and 0 bases for J; bases not matched to a gene: 4. The CDR3 loop spans 15 amino acids. Germline values: CDR1 LNHDA, CDR2 SQIVND (reference sequence). The CDR3 nucleotides read TGTGCCAGTAAAACGACAGGGGGCTCTGGAAACACCATATATTTT. Translated, it gives CASKTTGGSGNTIYF.